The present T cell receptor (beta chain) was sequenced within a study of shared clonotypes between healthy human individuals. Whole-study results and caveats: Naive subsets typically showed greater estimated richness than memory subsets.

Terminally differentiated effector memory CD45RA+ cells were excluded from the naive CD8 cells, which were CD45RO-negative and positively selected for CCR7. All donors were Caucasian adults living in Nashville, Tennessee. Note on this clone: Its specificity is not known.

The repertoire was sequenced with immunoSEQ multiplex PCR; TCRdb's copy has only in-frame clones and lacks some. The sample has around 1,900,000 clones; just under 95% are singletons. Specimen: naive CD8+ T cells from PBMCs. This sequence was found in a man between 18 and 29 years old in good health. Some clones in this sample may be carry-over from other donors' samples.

The CDR3 region is CATSDQGTDTQYF. Here the CDR3 DNA reads TGCGCCACCTCCGACCAGGGCACAGATACGCAGTATTTT. The chain carries TRBV5-1 and TRBJ2-3; no clear D gene. Deletions cut 9 bases from V and 1 base from J, with 12 bases between. The CDR3 consists of 13 residues. Germline CDR1 is SGHRS and CDR2 is YFSETQ.